This entry describes one TCR beta chain. Assay used: immunoSEQ multiplex PCR; TCRdb lists only in-frame clones, some missing. The data hold 70,000 or so clones, with around nine tenths observed a single time. The entry originates in a study of T cell changes during pregnancy in multiple sclerosis. Germline CDR1 LNHDA, CDR2 SQIVND (reference sequence). Trimming cost V 5 bases and J 6 bases; bases outside gene matches: 4. The CDR3 is 13 residues long. Sequencing used CD4+ T cells from peripheral blood mononuclear cells, obtained after pregnancy. The TCR originated in a female donor with multiple sclerosis, enrolled in a pregnancy study. The J gene is TRBJ1-5, the V gene TRBV19; TRBD1 matches 7 bases. DNA for the CDR3: TGTGCCAGTAGTCTACAGGGGAGTCAGCCCCAGCATTTT. This encodes CASSLQGSQPQHF.